This T cell receptor beta chain came from a study of blood T cells in healthy people across ages (dated by TCRdb to about 2015). Notes on the research overall: In model experiments, template switching captured roughly one uniquely barcoded TCR beta cDNA molecule for every two T cells. Donors of different ages were randomly distributed across sequencing lanes to avoid experimental bias. Four age groups were formed from the donors: young (average approximately 15 years), middle-aged (around 37), aged (under 70) and long-lived (approximately 80). For two donors (one aged 18 to 30 and one aged 80 or older), the study analyzed two additional independent replicas of 1 million unique cDNA reads from the same blood draw. Using deep sequencing normalized with unique cDNA molecular identifiers, the study measured how TCR beta repertoire diversity changes with age.

Library prep was done by 5' RACE. The sequencer listed for this sample is Illumina HiSeq 2500. A second roughly 6 to 11 cycle PCR used a sample-barcoded 5' primer and a J-beta primer mix. Each TCR beta cDNA molecule received a unique molecular identifier from a template-switch 5' adaptor carrying 12 random nucleotides. At least 2.5 million CDR3-containing paired-end reads were obtained from each sample. The Mint cDNA synthesis kit, primed by a TRBC-specific oligonucleotide, was used to synthesize first-strand cDNA from all RNA. Following uracil-DNA glycosylase treatment, all cDNA underwent a first 18-cycle PCR with the universal primers M1SS and BC2_uni_R. Per the authors' processing: For normalization, 1 million high-quality reads, each with a distinct molecular identifier, were randomly selected from each sample. Reads with shared molecular identifiers were discarded instead of being binned into consensus sequences. MiTCR, set to a Q25 quality threshold and the strictest error-elimination algorithm, was used for CDR3 identification, clonotype clustering and error correction. A nonparametric unseen species model with Euler transformation was used to estimate lower-bound total TCR beta diversity. Using fastp at Q25 and MiXCR, TCRdb reprocessed the public reads and kept productive beta chains. Under each unique CDR3 protein, matching rows form one entry showing the most common genes and DNA. V and J calls and clone size were set by TCRdb, not the authors. The sample profile shows approximately 1.5 million distinct CDR3 sequences; 30% to 35% of them were found once. The ten largest clones capture approximately 10% of the sample.

Systemically healthy Caucasian individuals from Russia, 35 to 50 in total and aged roughly 6 to 95 years, were included as donors. Each donor gave approximately 10 milliliters of peripheral blood, collected into EDTA-treated Vacutainer tubes. PBMCs were isolated by Ficoll-Paque density-gradient centrifugation, with at least 7 million obtained per sample. Trizol reagent was used to extract total RNA from the PBMCs, yielding at least 6 micrograms per sample. For every donor, an aliquot of PBMCs went through flow cytometry to measure the percentages of naive CD45RAhigh/CD27high T cells. According to the germline V gene, CDR1 reads LGHNT and CDR2 reads FRNRAP. V is cut back by 7 bases and J by 2 bases, with 15 bases in the junction unmatched. The CDR3 sequence holds 19 residues, the cysteine and phenylalanine included. The kept DNA is CDR3 alone, 57 bases in frame from the first base. Points the paper makes about the study in general: The long-lived group showed more naive CD4+ T cells, fewer expanded clones and increased TCR diversity than the aged group, suggesting age selection. Since profiling was done on bulk unsorted PBMCs, naive and antigen-experienced compartments could not be conclusively compared. The CMV infection status of donors was not known, potentially confounding age-related changes in expanded clonotypes. Observed TCR beta diversity correlated strongly with the percentage of naive T cells measured by flow cytometry. Observed TCR beta diversity per million T cells fell roughly linearly with age, and a significant reduction was already apparent by age approximately 40. Estimates of total diversity from one million sequenced T cells were regarded as lower bounds and underestimates.

For this clonotype: The target of this receptor is not known. No base quality information exists; no much larger clone differs at one position.

Sequencing input: blood. The clonotype comes from a woman aged 30 to 39 in good health. The receptor chain draws on TRBV12-5 and TRBJ2-3; 13 of the junction bases match TRBD2. The DNA sequence reads TGTGCTAGTGCCCAGGGACTAGCGGGGAGATCTAGTCCCACAGATACGCAGTATTTT. Its amino acids are CASAQGLAGRSSPTDTQYF.